These 20 T cell receptor beta chains came from one sample sequenced in a study of blood T cell repertoires in COVID-19. Data came from immunoSEQ multiplex PCR; TCRdb stores just in-frame clones and leaves some out. The sample lists roughly 380,000 clones; over 75% were seen once. Input material: peripheral blood. These receptors were collected from a woman in her forties with COVID-19, enrolled during active disease.

V usage is TRBV28 and J usage is TRBJ2-7; unclear D gene. V shed 5 bases and J shed 5 bases, with 10 bases lying between them. CDR1 and CDR2 from the germline V gene are MDHEN and SYDVKM. The CDR3 is made up of 12 amino acids. The DNA of the CDR3 is TGTGCCAGCAGTGAGCAAGCGAACGAGCAGTACTTC. Translated: CASSEQANEQYF.

J is TRBJ1-4 and V is TRBV5-1, with TRBD1 identical over 8 bases. With V trimmed by 2 bases and J by 7 bases, 7 bases remained unmatched. Germline V CDR1 and CDR2: SGHRS, YFSETQ. The CDR3 totals 15 residues. The CDR3 coding sequence is TGCGCCAGCAGCTTCAACCGACAGGGGAGTGAAAAACTGTTTTTT. This sequence encodes CASSFNRQGSEKLFF.

This chain joins TRBV27 and TRBJ2-2; 13 bases line up with TRBD2. The CDR3 has 16 residues. J gave up 8 bases and V 3 bases, and 6 bases lay outside the gene matches. Germline V lookup: CDR1 MNHEY, CDR2 SMNVEV (reference sequence). The DNA for the CDR3 is TGTGCCAGCAGTTTCGGACTAGCGGGAGTAGGGGGGGAGCTGTTTTTT. This encodes CASSFGLAGVGGELFF.

This clone has a single count. The V and J genes are TRBV7-9 and TRBJ1-5; no reliable D call. There are 13 residues in the CDR3. The V end was cut by 3 bases, the J end by 7 bases, with 10 bases between. The germline gives CDR1 SEHNR, CDR2 FQNEAQ (reference sequence). This CDR3 is CASSLAPGQPQHF. The CDR3 bases are TGTGCCAGCAGCTTGGCGCCGGGGCAGCCCCAGCATTTT.

This chain links TRBV29-1 with TRBJ1-2; TRBD1 matches 12 bases. This CDR3 is built from 15 residues. V shed 4 bases and J 7 bases; nucleotides not matched to a gene: 10. Germline V gives CDR1 SQVTM, CDR2 ANQGSEA. CDR3 nucleotide sequence: TGCAGCGTTGGGGACCGGGACAGGGGGCCTCGTGGCTACACCTTC. It encodes CSVGDRDRGPRGYTF.

The rearrangement uses TRBV7-3 and TRBJ2-5; perhaps TRBD2 as D (5 bases). The CDR3 has 14 amino acids. Germline V gene lookup returns CDR1 SGHTA and CDR2 FQGTGA. V lost 2 bases, J lost 2 bases, and 9 bases lay in between. In DNA, the CDR3 is TGTGCCAGCAGCTTAGATCGGGATCAAGAGACCCAGTACTTC. The encoded protein is CASSLDRDQETQYF.

This clone was observed a handful of times. The J gene is TRBJ2-2, the V gene TRBV6-5, with no clear D. CDR3 size: 14 residues. V lost 6 bases to trimming and J lost 4 bases, with 12 bases between them. Germline CDR1 MNHEY, CDR2 SVGAGI. The CDR3 region is CASRPNQVTGELFF. The CDR3 region has the DNA TGTGCCAGCAGACCTAATCAGGTCACCGGGGAGCTGTTTTTT.

The chain recombines TRBV28 with TRBJ1-1; 7 bases align to TRBD1. The V gene end was trimmed by 6 bases and the J gene end by 1 base; junction bases not matched to a gene: 11. Germline loops: CDR1 MDHEN, CDR2 SYDVKM. The CDR3 loop spans 16 amino acids. The CDR3 sequence: CASRPPGQVQNTEAFF. Here the CDR3 DNA reads TGTGCCAGCAGACCACCAGGACAGGTACAGAACACTGAAGCTTTCTTT.

The chain couples TRBV7-8 to TRBJ1-2; D might be TRBD1 (5 bases). The CDR3 is 18 amino acids. In germline, CDR1 is SGHVS, CDR2 FQNEAQ. V was pared by 2 bases and J by 3 bases, with 22 bases between. CDR3 bases: TGTGCCAGCAGCTTATTTACCAGTCGGGGGTTTGGTGACTATGGCTACACCTTC. It is translated as CASSLFTSRGFGDYGYTF.

This chain joins TRBV5-1 and TRBJ1-6; D gene uncertain. CDR3 length equals 15 residues. Germline CDR1 reads SGHRS; CDR2 reads YFSETQ. V was cut by 1 base and J by 10 bases, with 15 bases left in between. The CDR3 nucleotides are TGCGCCAGCAGCTTGCAGATTGGGAGGGAATCACCCCTCCACTTT. Translation gives CASSLQIGRESPLHF.

The chain has TRBV7-2 and TRBJ2-6; a weak D match, TRBD1 (5 bases). The CDR3 loop spans 16 amino acids. Germline V gene lookup returns CDR1 SGHTA and CDR2 FQGNSA. Trimming removed 4 bases at V and 0 bases at J, with 10 bases between. CDR3 amino acids: CASSSQVSSGANVLTF. DNA for the CDR3: TGTGCCAGCAGCTCACAGGTTTCCTCTGGGGCCAACGTCCTGACTTTC.

About this clone itself: The same CDR3 can be traced to other DNA sequences in this sample. This rearrangement joins TRBV5-4 to TRBJ1-1; 7 positions match TRBD1. The junction had 2 bases not matched to a gene; V was cut back by 0 bases and J by 0 bases. CDR3 length: 15 amino acids. Germline V lookup: CDR1 SGHNT, CDR2 YYREEE (reference sequence). In DNA form, the CDR3 reads TGTGCCAGCAGCTTGGGGGGACAGATGAACACTGAAGCTTTCTTT. Protein sequence: CASSLGGQMNTEAFF.

The chain joins TRBV6-1 to TRBJ1-6, with no clear D. Trimming shortened V by 2 bases and J by 9 bases, and 20 bases separated the two germline ends. Germline V gene sequence: CDR1 MNHNS, CDR2 SASEGT. The CDR3 spans 17 residues. This CDR3 is CASSETMGQEGGSPLHF. CDR3 coding DNA: TGTGCCAGCAGTGAAACGATGGGCCAAGAAGGTGGTTCACCCCTCCACTTT.

The rearrangement links TRBV28 to TRBJ1-6, with 9 bases lining up with TRBD1. Per germline, CDR1 MDHEN and CDR2 SYDVKM. V was clipped by 5 bases and J by 9 bases; unmatched bases: 8. The CDR3 is made up of 15 amino acids. CDR3 nucleotides: TGTGCCAGCAGTGCCGGGACAGGGATACGTTCACCCCTCCACTTT. This codes for CASSAGTGIRSPLHF.

V is TRBV30 and J is TRBJ2-5, with D possibly being TRBD2 (7 bases). Trimming removed 1 base at V and 5 bases at J, with 14 bases between. Looked up from germline, CDR1 is GTSNPN and CDR2 is SVGIG (reference sequence). The CDR3 contains 14 residues. CDR3 DNA sequence: TGTGCCTGGAGTGGGGGGGGCGCGTCCGAGACCCAGTACTTC. Translating gives CAWSGGGASETQYF.

The V gene is TRBV2, the J gene TRBJ1-3; 10 nucleotides align to TRBD1. CDR1 and CDR2 from the germline V gene are SNHLY and FYNNEI. The CDR3 is made up of 15 amino acids. V dropped 9 bases and J dropped 2; count of bases not matched to a gene: 7. CDR3 residues: CARERQGAAGNTIYF. The DNA for the CDR3 is TGTGCCAGGGAGCGACAGGGGGCGGCTGGAAACACCATATATTTT.

The chain joins TRBV7-2 to TRBJ1-3; tentative D call: TRBD1 (6 bases). This CDR3 region has 13 residues. Germline V lookup: CDR1 SGHTA, CDR2 FQGNSA. V shed 6 bases and J shed 6 bases, with 12 bases lying between them. CDR3: CASSPGGLNTIYF. The CDR3 DNA sequence: TGTGCCAGCAGTCCCGGGGGGCTAAACACCATATATTTT. Based on the CDR3 plus reference TRBV7-2 and TRBJ1-3, the full variable domain is GAGVSQSPSNKVTEKGKDVELRCDPISGHTALYWYRQSLGQGLEFLIYFQGNSAPDKSGLPSDRFSAERTGGSVSTLTIQRTQQEDSAVYLCASSPGGLNTIYFGEGSWLTVV.

CDR3 sequence reads: CASSARDRVYYEQYF. The CDR3 nucleotides are TGTGCCAGTAGTGCCCGGGACAGGGTCTACTACGAGCAGTACTTC. This sequence joins TRBV19 and TRBJ2-7; 9 positions agree with TRBD1. This CDR3 is 15 amino acids long. V shed 5 bases and J 3 bases; nucleotides not matched to a gene: 8. Germline CDR1 LNHDA, CDR2 SQIVND (reference sequence).

This chain uses TRBV28 with TRBJ1-4, with 8 positions matching TRBD1. Losses at the gene ends were 2 bases for V and 8 bases for J; bases not matched to a gene: 4. This CDR3 comprises 14 residues. CDR1 is MDHEN and CDR2 is SYDVKM in the germline V gene. In nucleotides, the CDR3 is TGTGCCAGCAGTTTAGCAGGGGGCCGGGAAAAACTGTTTTTT. It yields the protein CASSLAGGREKLFF.

The chain employs TRBV5-1 and TRBJ1-6; TRBD1 agrees at 9 bases. V dropped 0 bases and J dropped 7; count of bases not matched to a gene: 2. CDR1 is SGHRS, CDR2 YFSETQ, per germline. The CDR3 is 15 amino acids. The CDR3 DNA sequence: TGCGCCAGCAGCTTGGCGACAGGGGGAAATTCACCCCTCCACTTT. Translated, it gives CASSLATGGNSPLHF.